The 9 T cell receptor beta chains reported below all come from one sample, sequenced in a study of beta chain features in type 1 diabetes. Expressed TCRB transcripts were sequenced, since all the RNA that had been isolated was reverse transcribed. This table comes from immunoSEQ multiplex PCR, and its TCRdb copy is limited to in-frame clones, with some not included. The profile shows 38,000 or so clones, roughly 64% of them singletons. The material sequenced was Tregs from blood. The source of these receptors is a woman aged 25 to 45 in good health.

V and J are TRBV4-3 and TRBJ2-5, with TRBD1 identical over 11 bases. Trimming cost V 0 bases and J 5 bases; bases outside gene matches: 5. This CDR3 has 16 amino acids. The germline CDR1 and CDR2 sequences are LGHNA and YSLEER. The CDR3 reads CASSQDWTGGGETQYF. CDR3 DNA: TGCGCCAGCAGCCAAGATTGGACAGGGGGCGGTGAGACCCAGTACTTC.

The chain has TRBV11-2 and TRBJ2-5; 10 nucleotides agree with TRBD2. The V gene's germline CDR1 is SGHAT and CDR2 FQNNGV. V lost 1 base, J lost 2 bases, and 7 bases stayed unmatched. This CDR3 is built from 17 residues. In DNA, the CDR3 is TGTGCCAGCAGCTTAGGGAGCGGGAGGGCATTACAAGAGACCCAGTACTTC. Protein product: CASSLGSGRALQETQYF.

In its sample, this clone was seen a few times. The V call is TRBV27, the J call TRBJ1-2; TRBD1 agrees at 9 bases. This CDR3 spans 15 amino acids. V dropped 5 bases and J dropped 4; count of bases not matched to a gene: 8. Germline V CDR1 and CDR2: MNHEY, SMNVEV (reference sequence). DNA of the CDR3: TGTGCCAGCAGTCTCAACAGGGGGCTGGGCTATGGCTACACCTTC. Translation: CASSLNRGLGYGYTF.

The genes are TRBV19 and TRBJ2-3; weak D call: TRBD2 (6 bases). This CDR3 contains 14 residues. V was cut by 4 bases and J by 3 bases, with 11 bases left in between. Germline CDR1 and CDR2: LNHDA and SQIVND (reference sequence). The CDR3 DNA follows: TGTGCCAGTAGTAAACTAGGGAGGACAGATACGCAGTATTTT. Translation gives CASSKLGRTDTQYF. Full variable domain (remainder filled in from reference TRBV19 and TRBJ2-3): DGGITQSPKYLFRKEGQNVTLSCEQNLNHDAMYWYRQDPGQGLRLIYYSQIVNDFQKGDIAEGYSVSREKKESFPLTVTSAQKNPTAFYLCASSKLGRTDTQYFGPGTRLTVL.

The chain combines TRBV5-4 with TRBJ1-2, with a tentative D call TRBD1 (5 bases). V lost 4 bases, J lost 4 bases, and 23 bases lay in between. The CDR3 runs 17 residues. In germline, CDR1 is SGHNT, CDR2 YYREEE (reference sequence). The CDR3 DNA reads as TGTGCCAGCAGCCCTGACTTGGGGGGAATAACTGGCTATGGCTACACCTTC. Its protein is CASSPDLGGITGYGYTF.

The chain is built from TRBV7-9 and TRBJ2-1, with 7 bases aligning to TRBD2. Germline trimming cut 6 bases from V and 3 bases from J; bases unmatched to any gene: 8. CDR1 and CDR2 (germline): SEHNR, FQNEAQ (reference sequence). The CDR3 consists of 15 residues. The CDR3 DNA is TGTGCCAGCAGTCCTGGGAGCGGGATCTACAATGAGCAGTTCTTC. This gives the protein CASSPGSGIYNEQFF.

V gene TRBV28 combines with J gene TRBJ2-7; D possibly corresponds to TRBD2 (5 bases). The CDR3 length is 13 residues. Germline CDR1 reads MDHEN; CDR2 reads SYDVKM. V lost 3 bases, J lost 2 bases, and 8 bases lay in between. The CDR3 spells CASSFGGTYEQYF. In DNA form, the CDR3 reads TGTGCCAGCAGTTTCGGAGGAACCTACGAGCAGTACTTC.

This clone has just one count. At one of its ends the junction is not consistent with the germline gene, which may arise from a read error. The chain employs TRBV7-7 and TRBJ2-1, with D tentatively TRBD2 (5 bases). The CDR3 spans 13 residues. Germline values: CDR1 SSHAT, CDR2 FNYEAQ (reference sequence). For the CDR3, the DNA is TGTGCTAGCAGCTTATCGGCGGGCAGGGAGCAGTTCTTC. This encodes CASSLSAGREQFF.

This clone was observed a handful of times. V and J are TRBV5-1 and TRBJ1-5; tentative D call: TRBD1 (6 bases). Germline CDR1 reads SGHRS; CDR2 reads YFSETQ. This CDR3 contains 15 residues. V lost 0 bases to trimming and J lost 5 bases, with 12 bases between them. CDR3 region: CASSLGGAGDQPQHF. Here the CDR3 DNA reads TGCGCCAGCAGCTTGGGAGGGGCAGGGGATCAGCCCCAGCATTTT.